Below are 21 T cell receptor beta chains sequenced from a single sample in a study of T-cell memory formation after mild COVID-19. MiXCR was run by TCRdb on the 5' RACE reads, yielding one entry per CDR3 protein. The table lists hundreds of thousands of distinct CDR3 sequences, 20% to 25% of them singletons, with roughly 23% in the top ten. Sequencing used PBMCs or a T cell subset sorted from them (not recorded which). The source is a man younger than 35 who had mild COVID-19 (a few samples of this study predate the infection). Cell type and time point are not known.

This clonotype was seen only a few times. V and J are TRBV5-1 and TRBJ2-7; D not resolved. This CDR3 spans 13 amino acids. Per germline, CDR1 SGHRS and CDR2 YFSETQ. The V gene lost 0 bases and the J gene lost 4 bases, with 8 bases spanning the gap. The CDR3 DNA reads as TGCGCCAGCAGCTTGGAATGGGTTTACGAGCAGTACTTC. It codes for CASSLEWVYEQYF.

The chain is built from TRBV5-1 and TRBJ1-1; TRBD1 might be the D (6 bases). CDR1 SGHRS and CDR2 YFSETQ come from the germline V gene. Trimming stripped 6 bases from V and 4 bases from J, with 13 bases between. The CDR3 spans 13 residues. The CDR3 coding sequence is TGCGCCAGCAATGGGGGCGAGGGCACTGAAGCTTTCTTT. This gives the protein CASNGGEGTEAFF.

The chain recombines TRBV18 with TRBJ2-3, with D perhaps given as TRBD1 or TRBD2 (5 bases each). The V end lost 3 bases, the J end lost 5 bases, and 9 bases lay between the germline ends. Germline lookup yields CDR1 KGHSH and CDR2 LQKENI. This CDR3 is built from 13 residues. The CDR3, as DNA: TGTGCCAGCTCACCGGGGGACCTAGATACGCAGTATTTT. It codes for CASSPGDLDTQYF.

The chain employs TRBV6-1 and TRBJ1-1; 11 bases map to TRBD1. V was pared by 8 bases and J by 3 bases, with 2 bases of the junction left unmatched. Germline-derived CDR1 and CDR2 are MNHNS and SASEGT. The CDR3 runs to 13 residues. CDR3 DNA: TGTGCCAGCGGGACAGGGGGGTACACTGAAGCTTTCTTT. This gives the protein CASGTGGYTEAFF.

This clonotype has ten or more counts. The rearrangement uses TRBV7-2 and TRBJ1-5, with 8 bases aligning to TRBD1. Germline CDR1 is SGHTA and CDR2 is FQGNSA. V dropped 6 bases and J dropped 2; count of bases not matched to a gene: 0. The length of the CDR3 is 13 residues. CDR3 sequence reads: CASRGQGNQPQHF. The CDR3 DNA follows: TGTGCCAGCAGGGGACAGGGCAATCAGCCCCAGCATTTT.

The chain combines TRBV7-2 with TRBJ2-2, with TRBD1 matching over 7 bases. Unmatched junction bases numbered 5, after V lost 4 bases and J lost 6 bases. CDR3 length: 14 residues. Germline CDR1 and CDR2: SGHTA and FQGNSA. DNA of the CDR3: TGTGCCAGCAGCTCTACTACAGGGGCCGGGGAGCTGTTTTTT. Translated: CASSSTTGAGELFF.

Only a few counts were recorded for this clonotype. J is TRBJ1-1 and V is TRBV12-3 or TRBV12-4; D perhaps matches TRBD1 (6 bases). V shed 5 bases and J shed 2 bases, with 15 bases lying between them. The length of the CDR3 is 15 residues. The CDR3 DNA follows: TGTGCCAGCAGTCTCCAGCCGGACAGCAACACTGAAGCTTTCTTT. This codes for CASSLQPDSNTEAFF.

This clonotype was detected a few times. The genes are TRBV7-6 and TRBJ1-1, with D possibly TRBD1 on 5 matching bases. V shed 1 base and J shed 3 bases, with 12 bases lying between them. The germline V gene has CDR1 SGHVS and CDR2 FNYEAQ. The CDR3 sequence is 15 residues long. CDR3 in DNA: TGTGCCAGCAGCTTAGACGCCTCGGGGGACACTGAAGCTTTCTTT. It is translated as CASSLDASGDTEAFF.

In its sample, this clonotype was seen once. The junction departs from germline at one end; a sequencing error may be responsible. J is TRBJ1-1 and V is TRBV7-9, with TRBD1 matching over 9 bases. The germline CDR1 and CDR2 sequences are SEHNR and FQNEAQ (reference sequence). This CDR3 region has 14 residues. CDR3 sequence reads: CDSSSGQGWTEAFF. The CDR3 DNA follows: TGTGACAGCAGCTCGGGACAGGGTTGGACTGAAGCTTTCTTT.

This clonotype was seen more than once but under ten times. V is TRBV6-5 and J is TRBJ2-5; 7 bases align to TRBD2. Germline loops: CDR1 MNHEY, CDR2 SVGAGI. The J segment lost 5 bases and the V segment lost 0 bases, leaving 6 bases of the junction unmatched. The CDR3 is 15 amino acids. This CDR3 reads CASSYSRGSQETQYF. DNA of the CDR3: TGTGCCAGCAGTTACTCGCGGGGGTCCCAGGAGACCCAGTACTTC.

This chain uses TRBV5-4 with TRBJ2-3; TRBD2 might be the D (5 bases). The V end lost 6 bases, the J end lost 3 bases, and 14 bases lay between the germline ends. From germline, CDR1 is SGHNT and CDR2 YYREEE (reference sequence). This CDR3 has 14 residues. DNA of the CDR3: TGTGCCAGCATCCCGGACTCCCGTACAGATACGCAGTATTTT. The encoded protein is CASIPDSRTDTQYF. Looking up the rest from reference TRBV5-4 and TRBJ2-3 gives the full variable domain: ETGVTQSPTHLIKTRGQQVTLRCSSQSGHNTVSWYQQALGQGPQFIFQYYREEENGRGNFPPRFSGLQFPNYSSELNVNALELDDSALYLCASIPDSRTDTQYFGPGTRLTVL.

This rearrangement joins TRBV23-1 to TRBJ2-3; 9 bases line up with TRBD2. TRBV23-1 carries the ORF label, with uncertain function. V shed 2 bases and J 2 bases; nucleotides not matched to a gene: 5. This CDR3 has 16 amino acids. DNA of the CDR3: TGCGCCAGCAGTCAAGCGGCGGGGGGGAACACAGATACGCAGTATTTT. It encodes CASSQAAGGNTDTQYF.

This clonotype occurred a few times. This chain connects TRBV5-1 to TRBJ2-5; D may be TRBD1 or TRBD2 (5 bases each). Looked up from germline, CDR1 is SGHRS and CDR2 is YFSETQ. This CDR3 spans 14 amino acids. Trimming cost V 4 bases and J 7 bases, with 17 bases left between them. The CDR3 bases are TGCGCCAGCAGCGCTGGGACCTTGGGCGGGACCCAGTACTTC. Amino acids: CASSAGTLGGTQYF. Variable domain in full (rest from reference TRBV5-1 and TRBJ2-5): KAGVTQTPRYLIKTRGQQVTLSCSPISGHRSVSWYQQTPGQGLQFLFEYFSETQRNKGNFPGRFSGRQFSNSRSEMNVSTLELGDSALYLCASSAGTLGGTQYFGPGTRLLVL.

This chain's CDR3 is CASSHQEDEQFF. In nucleotides, the CDR3 is TGTGCCAGCAGCCACCAGGAAGATGAGCAGTTCTTC. The genes are TRBV7-9 and TRBJ2-1, with D unclear. Trimming shortened V by 5 bases and J by 8 bases, and 10 bases separated the two germline ends. Looked up from germline, CDR1 is SEHNR and CDR2 is FQNEAQ (reference sequence). This CDR3 comprises 12 residues.

The chain joins TRBV7-9 to TRBJ2-4; D call uncertain. Germline V lookup: CDR1 SEHNR, CDR2 FQNEAQ (reference sequence). V lost 1 base, J lost 4 bases, and 14 bases lay in between. The CDR3 length is 16 residues. The CDR3 sequence is CASSLVSGWAKNIQYF. The CDR3 nucleotides read TGTGCCAGCAGCTTAGTCTCCGGGTGGGCAAAAAACATTCAGTACTTC.

Only a few counts were recorded for this clonotype. The genes are TRBV29-1 and TRBJ1-4, with 8 bases lining up with TRBD1. Germline CDR1 reads SQVTM; CDR2 reads ANQGSEA. V trimming: 7 bases; J trimming: 1 base; junction bases outside the gene matches: 5. This CDR3 comprises 14 residues. The CDR3, as DNA: TGCAGCGCCAGGGGGCACCGAACTAATGAAAAACTGTTTTTT. It translates to CSARGHRTNEKLFF.

The chain uses TRBV27 and TRBJ2-2; 8 nucleotides match TRBD2. CDR1 MNHEY and CDR2 SMNVEV come from the germline V gene (reference sequence). V lost 5 bases and J lost 3; bases outside the gene matches: 8. This CDR3 has 16 residues. CDR3 nucleotides: TGTGCCAGCAGTCCCCGGAGCGGGGGACACACCGGGGAGCTGTTTTTT. Its translation: CASSPRSGGHTGELFF.

The chain uses TRBV5-6 and TRBJ2-7, with D possibly called TRBD1 or TRBD2 (5 bases each). The CDR3 extends over 15 amino acids. The germline CDR1 and CDR2 sequences are SGHDT and YYEEEE. Trimming stripped 6 bases from V and 4 bases from J, with 20 bases between. The CDR3 sequence: CASTFKRGYVYEQYF. For the CDR3, the DNA is TGTGCCAGCACGTTCAAGAGGGGTTATGTGTACGAGCAGTACTTC. Full variable domain (outside the CDR3, taken from reference TRBV5-6 and TRBJ2-7): DAGVTQSPTHLIKTRGQQVTLRCSPKSGHDTVSWYQQALGQGPQFIFQYYEEEERQRGNFPDRFSGHQFPNYSSELNVNALLLGDSALYLCASTFKRGYVYEQYFGPGTRLTVT.

This clonotype occurred a few times. The chain links TRBV4-1 to TRBJ2-7; 9 bases line up with TRBD1. Germline loops: CDR1 MGHRA, CDR2 YSYEKL. Unmatched junction bases numbered 10, after V lost 0 bases and J lost 4 bases. The CDR3 totals 17 residues. The CDR3 sequence: CASSQDRWTGELYEQYF. In nucleotides, the CDR3 is TGCGCCAGCAGCCAAGATCGATGGACAGGGGAATTATACGAGCAGTACTTC.

This clonotype was seen at least ten times. The rearrangement joins TRBV6-5 to TRBJ2-3; 9 nucleotides agree with TRBD1. The CDR3 has 17 residues. The J segment lost 5 bases and the V segment lost 2 bases, leaving 11 bases of the junction unmatched. CDR1 MNHEY and CDR2 SVGAGI come from the germline V gene. The CDR3: CASSYPPSPGQGDTQYF. CDR3 coding DNA: TGTGCCAGCAGTTACCCACCATCGCCGGGACAGGGAGATACGCAGTATTTT.

This clonotype was recorded at least ten times. The V and J genes are TRBV7-3 and TRBJ2-1, with D possibly TRBD2 on 6 matching bases. Trimming removed 5 bases at V and 4 bases at J, with 12 bases between. The CDR3 is 14 residues long. Germline loops: CDR1 SGHTA, CDR2 FQGTGA. The CDR3 DNA reads TGTGCCAGCAGCCGAGGCCTAGCGTACAATGAGCAGTTCTTC. Protein product: CASSRGLAYNEQFF.